One T cell receptor (beta chain) is described in this entry. The antigen is not known. The data originate from a study of OX40 agonist ivuxolimab in advanced cancers. Overall study results and limits: Patients with a partial response at 0.1-3.0 mg/kg had among the lowest clonal expansion. The authors did not determine the antigen specificity of the expanded peripheral T cells.

V lost 2 bases and J lost 4, with 14 bases in between. Germline loops: CDR1 SGHTA, CDR2 FQGNSA. The CDR3 extends over 15 amino acids. Using immunoSEQ multiplex PCR, the repertoire was profiled, and TCRdb retains in-frame clones only, with some absent. Seen here are around 79,000 clones, around nine tenths observed once, and the top ten hold less than 0.8%. Sequences were derived from CD4+ or CD8+ T cells sorted from blood, sampled in a trial of the OX40 agonist ivuxolimab. The clonotype comes from an adult with an advanced solid tumor such as melanoma, head and neck, liver or kidney cancer. The chain links TRBV7-2 to TRBJ1-1; D is unresolved. In nucleotides, the CDR3 is TGTGCCAGCAGCTTAAAACACCAGGTAAGCACTGAAGCTTTCTTT. Its translation is CASSLKHQVSTEAFF.